Shown below are 17 T cell receptor beta chains from a single sample sequenced in a study of beta chain features in type 1 diabetes. Study results and caveats: TCRB CDR3 length was moderately but significantly reduced in all four CD4+ subsets of Type 1 diabetes patients.

The isolated RNA, all of it, was reverse transcribed, so expressed TCRB transcripts were what got sequenced. Sequencing was performed with immunoSEQ multiplex PCR; in TCRdb, only in-frame clones are kept and a portion is missing. The sample has some 190,000 clones; about 7.9% are singletons. These receptors have no known antigen. The sequencing sample was made of central memory CD4+ T cells from blood. The source is a young man with type 1 diabetes.

This clone was seen only a few times. The V call is TRBV18, the J call TRBJ1-2, with 7 bases matching TRBD1. The V gene end was trimmed by 3 bases and the J gene end by 8 bases; junction bases not matched to a gene: 6. The length of the CDR3 is 13 residues. CDR1 and CDR2 from the germline V gene are KGHSH and LQKENI. CDR3 sequence reads: CASSPAQGVGYTF. The CDR3 nucleotides read TGTGCCAGCTCACCGGCGCAGGGGGTCGGCTACACCTTC.

In its sample, this clone was seen a few times. The chain couples TRBV11-2 to TRBJ1-1; D remains unclear. This CDR3 is 14 amino acids long. Germline V gene lookup returns CDR1 SGHAT and CDR2 FQNNGV. Between the trimmed V and J ends, which lost 5 bases and 3 bases, there was a span of 13 bases. CDR3 protein: CASSLYSSDTEAFF. In nucleotides, the CDR3 is TGTGCCAGCAGCCTATACAGTAGCGACACTGAAGCTTTCTTT.

This clone has just a few counts. This chain links TRBV30 with TRBJ2-3, with 13 bases fitting TRBD2. The CDR3 contains 15 residues. V was clipped by 5 bases and J by 3 bases; unmatched bases: 5. Germline V gene lookup returns CDR1 GTSNPN and CDR2 SVGIG (reference sequence). The CDR3 DNA follows: TGTGCCTGGGACCGGACTAGCGGGAGTACAGATACGCAGTATTTT. Translation: CAWDRTSGSTDTQYF. Together with reference TRBV30 and TRBJ2-3, the CDR3 gives the full variable domain: SQTIHQWPATLVQPVGSPLSLECTVEGTSNPNLYWYRQAAGRGLQLLFYSVGIGQISSEVPQNLSASRPQDRQFILSSKKLLLSDSGFYLCAWDRTSGSTDTQYFGPGTRLTVL.

This chain connects TRBV11-2 to TRBJ1-3, with D hard to call. Trimming left V 5 bases short and J 0 bases short, with 14 bases between. Germline CDR1 is SGHAT and CDR2 is FQNNGV. The CDR3 has 16 amino acids. The CDR3: CASSPSTIRSGNTIYF. CDR3 nucleotides: TGTGCCAGCAGCCCATCGACAATCCGCTCTGGAAACACCATATATTTT. The variable domain in full, with the rest retrieved from reference TRBV11-2 and TRBJ1-3, is EAGVAQSPRYKIIEKRQSVAFWCNPISGHATLYWYQQILGQGPKLLIQFQNNGVVDDSQLPKDRFSAERLKGVDSTLKIQPAKLEDSAVYLCASSPSTIRSGNTIYFGEGSWLTVV.

Details on this clone: Other DNA sequences in this sample translate to the same CDR3. This sequence joins TRBV29-1 and TRBJ1-1, with D maybe TRBD1 (6 bases). Looked up from germline, CDR1 is SQVTM and CDR2 is ANQGSEA. V was trimmed by 6 bases and J by 1 base, leaving 12 bases between them. The CDR3 consists of 13 residues. CDR3 region: CSVAGTSNTEAFF. CDR3 DNA: TGCAGCGTCGCAGGGACATCGAACACTGAAGCTTTCTTT.

This clone was found a few times. The rearrangement joins TRBV10-3 to TRBJ2-1, with TRBD2 matching over 7 bases. With V trimmed by 4 bases and J by 4 bases, 4 bases remained unmatched. Germline V lookup: CDR1 ENHRY, CDR2 SYGVKD. The CDR3 is 14 residues long. CDR3 region: CAISGREEYNEQFF. The CDR3, as DNA: TGTGCCATCAGTGGTCGGGAGGAATACAATGAGCAGTTCTTC.

This sequence joins TRBV11-2 and TRBJ2-5; 11 bases match TRBD1. The V segment lost 5 bases and the J segment 5 bases; nucleotides outside the gene matches: 10. The CDR3 consists of 16 residues. Looked up from germline, CDR1 is SGHAT and CDR2 is FQNNGV. In DNA, the CDR3 is TGTGCCAGCAGCCATACCGGGACAGGGGGAGGGGAGACCCAGTACTTC. Protein product: CASSHTGTGGGETQYF.

This clone was recorded a few times. The genes are TRBV6-5 and TRBJ1-2, with TRBD1 identical over 10 bases. V shed 4 bases, J shed 3 bases, and the junction held 5 bases outside the gene matches. Germline V gene sequence: CDR1 MNHEY, CDR2 SVGAGI. The CDR3 sequence is 15 residues long. CDR3 sequence reads: CASSSSTGGHYGYTF. CDR3 DNA sequence: TGTGCCAGCAGTTCCTCGACAGGGGGCCACTATGGCTACACCTTC.

Only a few counts were recorded for this clone. The J gene is TRBJ1-1, the V gene TRBV7-9, with D hard to call. Trimming stripped 10 bases from V and 1 base from J, with 13 bases between. Germline CDR1 reads SEHNR; CDR2 reads FQNEAQ (reference sequence). This CDR3 is built from 13 residues. In DNA form, the CDR3 reads TGTGCCACGCGAAACACGGGGAACACTGAAGCTTTCTTT. This encodes CATRNTGNTEAFF.

This clone was picked up a small number of times. The J gene is TRBJ2-7, the V gene TRBV2; D is ambiguous. Germline V CDR1 and CDR2: SNHLY, FYNNEI. The CDR3 length is 14 residues. V lost 2 bases, J lost 0 bases, and 8 bases lay in between. This chain's CDR3 is CASSEYGTSYEQYF. The CDR3, as DNA: TGTGCCAGCAGTGAATATGGCACCTCCTACGAGCAGTACTTC.

This chain joins TRBV5-1 and TRBJ2-2, with 9 bases fitting TRBD1. This CDR3 is built from 15 residues. J was trimmed by 4 bases and V by 4 bases; bases with no gene match: 5. The germline gives CDR1 SGHRS, CDR2 YFSETQ. The CDR3 nucleotides are TGCGCCAGCAGCCGGGGACAGGGCGTCACCGGGGAGCTGTTTTTT. This sequence encodes CASSRGQGVTGELFF.

V usage is TRBV18 and J usage is TRBJ2-6, with a weak D call TRBD2 (5 bases). V lost 3 bases and J 4 bases, leaving 13 bases between the germline ends. There are 16 residues in the CDR3. Germline assignment: CDR1 KGHSH and CDR2 LQKENI. CDR3 nucleotide sequence: TGTGCCAGCTCACCTCTCGGGGATACCGGGGCCAACGTCCTGACTTTC. This codes for CASSPLGDTGANVLTF.

V is TRBV19 and J is TRBJ2-1, with 9 positions matching TRBD2. The germline V gene encodes CDR1 LNHDA and CDR2 SQIVND (reference sequence). The ends lost 4 bases at V and 4 bases at J; junction bases unmatched: 2. The CDR3 covers 14 residues. The CDR3 loop reads CASSSGREYNEQFF. CDR3 in DNA: TGTGCCAGTAGTAGCGGGAGGGAATACAATGAGCAGTTCTTC.

This clone has only a few counts. This chain joins TRBV18 and TRBJ2-7; 7 bases fit TRBD1. The CDR3 is 16 amino acids. V was clipped by 4 bases and J by 2 bases; unmatched bases: 11. Germline-derived CDR1 and CDR2 are KGHSH and LQKENI. In DNA, the CDR3 is TGTGCCAGCTCACGGACGAGGGACAGCCTAACCTACGAGCAGTACTTC. Amino acid sequence: CASSRTRDSLTYEQYF.

The chain joins TRBV30 to TRBJ2-5, with 9 positions matching TRBD2. V dropped 0 bases and J dropped 5; count of bases not matched to a gene: 7. CDR1 GTSNPN and CDR2 SVGIG come from the germline V gene (reference sequence). CDR3 length: 15 amino acids. This chain's CDR3 is CAWSVGGGGAETQYF. The CDR3, as DNA: TGTGCCTGGAGTGTAGGGGGCGGGGGGGCGGAGACCCAGTACTTC.

The table lists this clone with a few counts. The chain joins TRBV30 to TRBJ2-2; D gene unclear. Germline CDR1 GTSNPN, CDR2 SVGIG (reference sequence). Trimming pared 1 base from V and 5 bases from J, leaving 14 bases between. The CDR3 is made up of 15 amino acids. CDR3: CAWSGSLGLTGELFF. CDR3 coding DNA: TGTGCCTGGAGTGGCTCCCTGGGCCTTACCGGGGAGCTGTTTTTT.

This clone was observed a few times. The gene calls are TRBV20-1 and TRBJ1-2; D unclear. V lost 6 bases and J lost 2, with 7 bases in between. In germline, CDR1 is DFQATT, CDR2 SNEGSKA (reference sequence). The CDR3 consists of 11 residues. Here the CDR3 reads CSALDNYGYTF. The CDR3 coding sequence is TGCAGTGCCCTAGACAACTATGGCTACACCTTC.